The source of this T cell receptor beta chain is a study of T cell changes during pregnancy in multiple sclerosis. Measured with immunoSEQ multiplex PCR; TCRdb has only the in-frame clones, and not every one. The data hold 23,000 or so clones, with around 86% observed a single time. The junction had 13 bases not matched to a gene; V was cut back by 5 bases and J by 8 bases. The CDR3 sequence is 15 residues long. Germline loops: CDR1 SGDLS, CDR2 YYNGEE. Sequences were derived from CD8+ T cells from peripheral blood mononuclear cells, sampled in the first trimester of pregnancy. The V and J genes are TRBV9 and TRBJ2-1, with TRBD2 matching over 7 bases. The TCR was taken from a female donor in good health, enrolled as a control in a pregnancy study. The CDR3, as DNA: TGTGCCAGCAGTCACTCCAGCGGGGCGGGGGATGAGCAGTTCTTC. This codes for CASSHSSGAGDEQFF.